This T cell receptor (beta chain) was sequenced during a study of technical replicates of blood from a handful of donors. Only in-frame clones appear in the TCRdb table, and some are missing; sequencing was by immunoSEQ multiplex PCR. The top ten clones hold less than 0.25% of a sample with tens of thousands of clones, nearly 99% of them seen once. Germline values: CDR1 WNHNN, CDR2 SYGVQD (reference sequence). V dropped 2 bases and J dropped 1 base, with 8 bases sitting between them. This CDR3 spans 14 amino acids. The TCR sequence derives from a human donor in good health. The sequenced sample was T cells isolated from PBMCs. V usage is TRBV10-1 and J usage is TRBJ2-5, with D tentatively TRBD2 (7 bases). In DNA form, the CDR3 reads TGCGCCAGCAGTGAGGGGGGGGCCCAAGAGACCCAGTACTTC. Protein product: CASSEGGAQETQYF.